A selection of T cell receptor beta chains follows, all from one sample in a study of blood T cell repertoires in COVID-19. Libraries were prepared by immunoSEQ multiplex PCR; TCRdb keeps only in-frame clonotypes and omits some of them. The profile shows around 84,000 clones, 70% to 90% of them singletons. Sequences were obtained from peripheral blood. The receptors were sampled from a man between 50 and 59 years old with active COVID-19. CDR3s include the opening cysteine and the closing phenylalanine or tryptophan. Each record gives: CDR3 length, J gene, D gene, V gene, clone size, CDR3 protein, CDR3 DNA. D genes are given only for firm matches. Size values are once, few and many counts, or a class for expanded clones, and some rows have none.

CDR3 length: 16; J gene: TRBJ2-5; D gene: TRBD2; V gene: TRBV4-1; clone size: -; CDR3 protein: CASSQPSRDSGRAQYF; CDR3 DNA: TGCGCCAGCAGCCAACCGTCTCGGGACAGCGGGAGGGCCCAGTACTTC
CDR3 length: 13; J gene: TRBJ1-5; D gene: -; V gene: TRBV4-2; clone size: -; CDR3 protein: CASSQDRVEPQHF; CDR3 DNA: TGTGCCAGCAGCCAAGACCGAGTCGAGCCCCAGCATTTT
CDR3 length: 15; J gene: TRBJ2-3; D gene: TRBD2; V gene: TRBV7-9; clone size: -; CDR3 protein: CASTSGREFTDTQYF; CDR3 DNA: TGTGCCAGCACCTCAGGGCGGGAGTTCACAGATACGCAGTATTTT
CDR3 length: 12; J gene: TRBJ2-7; D gene: -; V gene: TRBV6-5; clone size: few; CDR3 protein: CASSYAGREQYF; CDR3 DNA: TGTGCCAGCAGTTACGCAGGGCGGGAGCAGTACTTC
CDR3 length: 13; J gene: TRBJ1-2; D gene: TRBD1; V gene: TRBV9; clone size: -; CDR3 protein: CASSGRTGYGYTF; CDR3 DNA: TGTGCCAGCAGCGGCCGGACAGGGTATGGCTACACCTTC
CDR3 length: 13; J gene: TRBJ1-2; D gene: -; V gene: TRBV4-1; clone size: -; CDR3 protein: CASSQDSFSGYTF; CDR3 DNA: TGCGCCAGCAGCCAAGACTCCTTTTCGGGCTACACCTTC
CDR3 length: 13; J gene: TRBJ2-1; D gene: -; V gene: TRBV15; clone size: -; CDR3 protein: CATSKRYPHEQFF; CDR3 DNA: TGTGCCACCAGCAAGAGATACCCCCATGAGCAGTTCTTC
CDR3 length: 15; J gene: TRBJ2-4; D gene: TRBD1; V gene: TRBV5-1; clone size: -; CDR3 protein: CASSLEGTGKNIQYF; CDR3 DNA: TGCGCCAGCAGCTTGGAAGGGACAGGGAAAAACATTCAGTACTTC
CDR3 length: 11; J gene: TRBJ1-2; D gene: -; V gene: TRBV19; clone size: -; CDR3 protein: CASSIQYGYTF; CDR3 DNA: TGTGCCAGTAGTATCCAGTATGGCTACACCTTC
CDR3 length: 16; J gene: TRBJ2-2; D gene: TRBD1; V gene: TRBV19; clone size: once; CDR3 protein: CASSGQGARNTGELFF; CDR3 DNA: TGTGCCAGTAGTGGGCAGGGGGCGCGGAACACCGGGGAGCTGTTTTTT
CDR3 length: 17; J gene: TRBJ1-3; D gene: -; V gene: TRBV10-3; clone size: -; CDR3 protein: CAISGIATGTSGNTIYF; CDR3 DNA: TGTGCCATCAGTGGGATAGCCACAGGCACCTCTGGAAACACCATATATTTT
CDR3 length: 13; J gene: TRBJ2-7; D gene: TRBD1; V gene: TRBV18; clone size: -; CDR3 protein: CASSLQGTYEQYF; CDR3 DNA: TGTGCCAGCTCATTACAGGGGACCTACGAGCAGTACTTC
CDR3 length: 13; J gene: TRBJ2-7; D gene: -; V gene: TRBV12-3/TRBV12-4; clone size: -; CDR3 protein: CASSSDSGFEQYF; CDR3 DNA: TGTGCCAGCAGTTCGGACAGTGGTTTCGAGCAGTACTTC
CDR3 length: 15; J gene: TRBJ2-7; D gene: TRBD2; V gene: TRBV27; clone size: -; CDR3 protein: CASSLLGLDPHEQYF; CDR3 DNA: TGTGCCAGCAGTTTATTAGGACTAGATCCCCACGAGCAGTACTTC
CDR3 length: 12; J gene: TRBJ1-2; D gene: -; V gene: TRBV5-8; clone size: -; CDR3 protein: CASRPGVYGYTF; CDR3 DNA: TGTGCCAGCAGACCAGGGGTGTATGGCTACACCTTC
CDR3 length: 12; J gene: TRBJ2-1; D gene: -; V gene: TRBV28; clone size: -; CDR3 protein: CATWSYRDEQFF; CDR3 DNA: TGTGCCACCTGGTCTTACCGCGATGAGCAGTTCTTC
CDR3 length: 15; J gene: TRBJ2-3; D gene: TRBD2; V gene: TRBV7-9; clone size: -; CDR3 protein: CASSDGTSGTDTQYF; CDR3 DNA: TGTGCCAGCAGCGACGGGACTAGCGGGACAGATACGCAGTATTTT
CDR3 length: 15; J gene: TRBJ1-5; D gene: -; V gene: TRBV9; clone size: -; CDR3 protein: CASSVGVDSNQPQHF; CDR3 DNA: TGTGCCAGCAGCGTAGGCGTAGATAGCAATCAGCCCCAGCATTTT
CDR3 length: 13; J gene: TRBJ2-7; D gene: -; V gene: TRBV12-3/TRBV12-4; clone size: -; CDR3 protein: CASSFQGSYEQYF; CDR3 DNA: TGTGCCAGCAGTTTTCAGGGATCCTACGAGCAGTACTTC
CDR3 length: 16; J gene: TRBJ1-4; D gene: TRBD1; V gene: TRBV28; clone size: -; CDR3 protein: CASSRLRQGAEEKLFF; CDR3 DNA: TGTGCCAGCAGTCGCCTCCGACAGGGGGCGGAGGAAAAACTGTTTTTT
CDR3 length: 20; J gene: TRBJ2-7; D gene: TRBD2; V gene: TRBV7-9; clone size: -; CDR3 protein: CASSSSGGQIKSGISYEQYF; CDR3 DNA: TGTGCCAGCAGCAGTAGCGGGGGACAGATTAAAAGCGGGATCTCCTACGAGCAGTACTTC
CDR3 length: 16; J gene: TRBJ2-3; D gene: TRBD2; V gene: TRBV20-1; clone size: -; CDR3 protein: CSASKGGLGSQDTQYF; CDR3 DNA: TGCAGTGCTAGTAAGGGGGGACTAGGCTCCCAAGATACGCAGTATTTT
CDR3 length: 14; J gene: TRBJ1-5; D gene: TRBD1; V gene: TRBV18; clone size: -; CDR3 protein: CASSPDRESQPQHF; CDR3 DNA: TGTGCCAGCTCCCCTGACAGGGAGAGTCAGCCCCAGCATTTT
CDR3 length: 11; J gene: TRBJ1-5; D gene: -; V gene: TRBV6-2/TRBV6-3; clone size: few; CDR3 protein: CASSLNQPQHF; CDR3 DNA: TGTGCCAGCAGTTTAAATCAGCCCCAGCATTTT
CDR3 length: 16; J gene: TRBJ2-5; D gene: TRBD1; V gene: TRBV5-1; clone size: -; CDR3 protein: CASSLPSGQGGETQYF; CDR3 DNA: TGCGCCAGCAGCTTACCGAGCGGACAGGGTGGGGAGACCCAGTACTTC
CDR3 length: 14; J gene: TRBJ1-1; D gene: -; V gene: TRBV3-1/TRBV3-2; clone size: -; CDR3 protein: CASSQDHRWGEAFF; CDR3 DNA: TGTGCCAGCAGCCAAGACCACCGATGGGGCGAAGCTTTCTTT
CDR3 length: 11; J gene: TRBJ2-1; D gene: -; V gene: TRBV24-1; clone size: -; CDR3 protein: CATSDFREQFF; CDR3 DNA: TGTGCCACCAGTGATTTTCGTGAGCAGTTCTTC
CDR3 length: 17; J gene: TRBJ1-1; D gene: -; V gene: TRBV2; clone size: once; CDR3 protein: CASMGIYMGGKVPEAFF; CDR3 DNA: TGTGCCAGCATGGGGATTTATATGGGAGGTAAGGTCCCTGAAGCTTTCTTT
CDR3 length: 13; J gene: TRBJ2-7; D gene: -; V gene: TRBV28; clone size: -; CDR3 protein: CASSPSDGYEQYF; CDR3 DNA: TGTGCCAGCAGTCCGTCCGACGGGTACGAGCAGTACTTC
CDR3 length: 15; J gene: TRBJ2-7; D gene: TRBD2; V gene: TRBV28; clone size: -; CDR3 protein: CASSFSGRGGREQYF; CDR3 DNA: TGTGCCAGCAGTTTTAGCGGGAGGGGGGGGCGCGAGCAGTACTTC
CDR3 length: 17; J gene: TRBJ2-5; D gene: -; V gene: TRBV7-2; clone size: -; CDR3 protein: CASSLATVAAGQETQYF; CDR3 DNA: TGTGCCAGCAGCTTAGCCACCGTGGCGGCGGGCCAAGAGACCCAGTACTTC
CDR3 length: 12; J gene: TRBJ1-1; D gene: -; V gene: TRBV5-6; clone size: -; CDR3 protein: CASSLQGFEAFF; CDR3 DNA: TGTGCCAGCAGCTTACAGGGTTTTGAAGCTTTCTTT
CDR3 length: 14; J gene: TRBJ1-3; D gene: -; V gene: TRBV10-3; clone size: -; CDR3 protein: CAISTGPSGNTIYF; CDR3 DNA: TGTGCCATCAGTACAGGGCCCTCTGGAAACACCATATATTTT
CDR3 length: 16; J gene: TRBJ2-5; D gene: TRBD2; V gene: TRBV7-2; clone size: -; CDR3 protein: CASSPAGRGAPETQYF; CDR3 DNA: TGTGCCAGCAGCCCCGCCGGGCGGGGGGCCCCGGAGACCCAGTACTTC
CDR3 length: 13; J gene: TRBJ2-7; D gene: -; V gene: TRBV12-3/TRBV12-4; clone size: -; CDR3 protein: CASRPTGSYEQYF; CDR3 DNA: TGTGCCAGCAGGCCTACAGGGAGCTACGAGCAGTACTTC
CDR3 length: 13; J gene: TRBJ2-5; D gene: -; V gene: TRBV7-2; clone size: -; CDR3 protein: CASSGGSRETQYF; CDR3 DNA: TGTGCCAGCAGCGGAGGATCAAGGGAGACCCAGTACTTC
CDR3 length: 16; J gene: TRBJ2-3; D gene: TRBD2; V gene: TRBV4-2; clone size: -; CDR3 protein: CASSQEASGRADTQYF; CDR3 DNA: TGTGCCAGCAGCCAAGAGGCTAGCGGGAGGGCAGATACGCAGTATTTT
CDR3 length: 15; J gene: TRBJ1-1; D gene: -; V gene: TRBV6-1; clone size: -; CDR3 protein: CASSERWGADTEAFF; CDR3 DNA: TGTGCCAGCAGTGAACGGTGGGGAGCGGACACTGAAGCTTTCTTT
CDR3 length: 15; J gene: TRBJ2-3; D gene: TRBD1; V gene: TRBV5-1; clone size: -; CDR3 protein: CASRPLIAGGDTQYF; CDR3 DNA: TGCGCCAGCAGACCACTAATCGCAGGGGGAGATACGCAGTATTTT
CDR3 length: 15; J gene: TRBJ1-2; D gene: TRBD1; V gene: TRBV7-9; clone size: -; CDR3 protein: CASSFPDREAYGYTF; CDR3 DNA: TGTGCCAGCAGCTTCCCGGACAGGGAGGCCTATGGCTACACCTTC